This T cell receptor beta chain appears in the sequencing data of a study of shared clonotypes between healthy human individuals. Profiled with immunoSEQ multiplex PCR; TCRdb holds only in-frame clones, not every one. This repertoire shows over 400,000 clones, 65% to 85% found once; its top ten account for 12%. CDR3 length: 13 residues. In germline, CDR1 is SGHVS, CDR2 FQNEAQ. V was shortened by 1 base and J by 8 bases, with 11 bases between the two germline ends. Material for sequencing was PBMCs. The sequence was collected from a woman aged 40-49 years in good health. Some clones in this sample may be carry-over from other donors' samples. The rearrangement uses TRBV7-8 and TRBJ1-2; D gene ambiguous. CDR3 region: CASSLDYTTGYTF. The DNA of the CDR3 is TGTGCCAGCAGCTTAGACTACACTACAGGCTACACCTTC.